This is a list of T cell receptor beta chains from one sample in a study of T cell changes during pregnancy in multiple sclerosis. Produced via immunoSEQ multiplex PCR; TCRdb's table is partial and in-frame only. Found here are around 110,000 clones, around 90% of them singletons; the top ten hold roughly 1.7%. The input for sequencing was peripheral blood, taken after pregnancy. Receptors originate from a female donor with multiple sclerosis, enrolled in a pregnancy study. CDR3s leave out the opening cysteine and the closing phenylalanine or tryptophan.

J gene | V gene | CDR3 protein
TRBJ1-3 | TRBV6-4 | ASSGTTSSGNTIY
TRBJ2-7 | TRBV10-3 | AISGDRGGEQY
TRBJ2-1 | TRBV27 | ASKQTGGNEQF
TRBJ1-5 | TRBV11-2 | ASSLDGRGNQPQH
TRBJ2-7 | TRBV7-9 | ASGRERYEQY
TRBJ2-1 | TRBV7-2 | ASSLDRGVYNEQF
TRBJ2-3 | TRBV10-1 | ASSDRLAGGNPQDTQY
TRBJ2-5 | TRBV2 | ASSEALPYQETQY
TRBJ1-2 | TRBV4-2 | ASSQDTRGMGYGYT
TRBJ2-7 | TRBV19 | ASSKQGAPSYEQY
TRBJ1-1 | TRBV30 | AWNSDEAF
TRBJ1-2 | TRBV5-6 | ASSTYLVSGTGVDGYT
TRBJ2-7 | TRBV5-4 | ASSSTGRTYEQY
TRBJ2-1 | TRBV27 | ASGLAGAYEQF
TRBJ2-1 | TRBV9 | ASSLAPDSYNEQF
TRBJ1-2 | TRBV7-9 | ASSHRQRKSIPDGYT
TRBJ1-3 | TRBV7-8 | ASSSFSWSSGNTIY
TRBJ2-7 | TRBV19 | ASSMGDIRTYEQY
TRBJ2-1 | TRBV7-9 | ASGQDAGAI
TRBJ2-5 | TRBV6-1 | ASSEDRAQETQY
TRBJ2-7 | TRBV9 | ASSATGLSYEQY
TRBJ1-1 | TRBV6-1 | ASSVGGEAF
TRBJ1-2 | TRBV18 | ASSPIRVYGYT
TRBJ2-5 | TRBV27 | ASSLMTRGETQY
TRBJ1-1 | TRBV21-1 | ASSIAPTGFNTEAF
TRBJ2-3 | TRBV9 | ASSVGAGGRNSTDTQY
TRBJ1-1 | TRBV9 | ASSVEQDLGWKNTEAF
TRBJ1-5 | TRBV25-1 | ASSATGTVNQPQH
TRBJ2-3 | TRBV6-1 | ASSERVDTQY
TRBJ2-7 | TRBV19 | ASSTGGPYEQY
TRBJ1-5 | TRBV30 | AWSQGQHQPQH
TRBJ2-5 | TRBV6-5 | ASRKQGAGETQY
TRBJ1-4 | TRBV7-9 | ASSLAGDRDEKLF
TRBJ2-1 | TRBV11-3 | ASSSSSGPYNEQF
TRBJ2-2 | TRBV10-3 | AATGTPDGGELF
TRBJ2-3 | TRBV30 | AWSISLAGGGDTQY
TRBJ1-6 | TRBV5-4 | ASRRGTGEYSPLH
TRBJ2-7 | TRBV14 | ASSQVNQIYEQY
TRBJ2-3 | TRBV2 | ATGPTSGGTDTQY
TRBJ2-7 | TRBV5-8 | ASTHGLSVRLNEQY
TRBJ1-1 | TRBV6-1 | ASSEGEATEAF
TRBJ1-1 | TRBV7-9 | ASSLGEVLLGNTEAF
TRBJ1-4 | TRBV2 | ASRGATNEKLF
TRBJ1-2 | TRBV19 | ASSARGLVGYT
TRBJ1-6 | TRBV30 | ASWTGKNSPLH
TRBJ2-7 | TRBV10-1 | ASSKDRGGAYEQY
TRBJ2-1 | TRBV7-2 | ASSLGLAGGNEQF
TRBJ2-7 | TRBV11-2 | ASSLQGAINEQY
TRBJ2-2 | TRBV27 | ASRVTSGHYTGELF
TRBJ1-5 | TRBV10-1 | ASSESGKGSNQPQH
TRBJ1-2 | TRBV7-9 | ASSLTDEISYT
TRBJ1-1 | TRBV15 | ATSTRLNTEAF
TRBJ1-1 | TRBV2 | ASSFRGITEAF
TRBJ2-7 | TRBV9 | ASSPQGLREQY